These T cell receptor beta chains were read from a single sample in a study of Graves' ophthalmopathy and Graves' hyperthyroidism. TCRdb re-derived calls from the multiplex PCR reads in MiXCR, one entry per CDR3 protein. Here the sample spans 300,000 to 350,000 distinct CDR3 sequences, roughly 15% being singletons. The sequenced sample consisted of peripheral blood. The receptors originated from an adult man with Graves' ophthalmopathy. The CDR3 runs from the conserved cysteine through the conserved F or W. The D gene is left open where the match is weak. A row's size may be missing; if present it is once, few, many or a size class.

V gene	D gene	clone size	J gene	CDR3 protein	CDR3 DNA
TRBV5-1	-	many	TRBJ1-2	CASSARDTGHYGYTF	TGCGCCAGCAGCGCCCGGGACACCGGGCACTATGGCTACACCTTC
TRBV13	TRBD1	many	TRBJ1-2	CASSSRQGAFYGYTF	TGTGCCAGCAGCTCCCGACAGGGGGCGTTCTATGGCTACACCTTC
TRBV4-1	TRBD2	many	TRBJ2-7	CASSQDHLAGDYEQYF	TGCGCCAGCAGCCAAGATCACCTAGCGGGAGATTACGAGCAGTACTTC
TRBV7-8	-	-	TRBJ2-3	CASSPHPWTGIGDTQYF	TGTGCCAGCAGCCCCCATCCTTGGACGGGAATCGGGGATACGCAGTATTTT
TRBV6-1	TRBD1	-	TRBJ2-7	CAIRWDSPYEQSF	TGTGCCATCCGATGGGACAGTCCCTACGAGCAGTCCTTC
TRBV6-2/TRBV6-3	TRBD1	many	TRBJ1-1	CASSYHLWTGAGNTEAFF	TGTGCCAGCAGTTACCACCTTTGGACAGGGGCAGGGAACACTGAAGCTTTCTTT
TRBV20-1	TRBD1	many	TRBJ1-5	CSAQKGASNQPQHF	TGCAGTGCACAGAAGGGGGCGAGCAATCAGCCCCAGCATTTT
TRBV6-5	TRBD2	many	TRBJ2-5	CASSSGTSGGTGETQYF	TGTGCCAGCAGTTCCGGGACTAGCGGGGGGACGGGAGAGACCCAGTACTTC
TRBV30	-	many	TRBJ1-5	CAWSQGSNQPQHF	TGTGCCTGGTCGCAGGGAAGCAATCAGCCCCAGCATTTT
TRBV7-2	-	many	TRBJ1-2	CASSSGDWHGYTF	TGTGCCAGCAGCTCAGGGGACTGGCACGGCTACACCTTC
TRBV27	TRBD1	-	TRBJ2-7	CASRRGQGVFYEQYF	TGTGCCAGCAGACGGGGACAGGGGGTATTCTACGAGCAGTACTTC
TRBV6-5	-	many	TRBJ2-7	CASSSAGYEQYF	TGTGCCAGCAGTTCCGCCGGGTACGAGCAGTACTTC
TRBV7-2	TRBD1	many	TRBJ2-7	CASSLIGQAYEQYF	TGTGCCAGCAGCTTAATCGGACAGGCCTACGAGCAGTACTTC
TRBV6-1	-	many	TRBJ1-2	CASSEVLRGRGGNYGYTF	TGTGCCAGCAGTGAAGTCCTTCGGGGGAGAGGCGGCAACTATGGCTACACCTTC
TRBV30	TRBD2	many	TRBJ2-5	CAWSVPAGGAETQYF	TGTGCCTGGAGTGTACCTGCGGGAGGGGCAGAGACCCAGTACTTC
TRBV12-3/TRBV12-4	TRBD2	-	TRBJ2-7	CASSPGTSASYEQYF	TGTGCCAGCAGTCCCGGGACTAGCGCGAGCTACGAGCAGTACTTC
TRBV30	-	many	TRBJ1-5	CAWSVDGGGQPQHF	TGTGCCTGGAGTGTGGACGGTGGAGGTCAGCCCCAGCATTTT
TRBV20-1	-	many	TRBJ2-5	CSARRSQETQYF	TGCAGTGCTAGAAGGAGCCAAGAGACCCAGTACTTC
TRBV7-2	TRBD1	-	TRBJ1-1	CASSFPGQGEAFF	TGTGCCAGCAGCTTTCCGGGACAGGGGGAAGCTTTCTTT
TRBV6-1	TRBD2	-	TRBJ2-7	CASSEGFSGRASEQYF	TGTGCCAGCAGTGAGGGATTTAGCGGGAGGGCTTCCGAGCAGTACTTC
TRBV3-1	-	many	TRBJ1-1	CASSQLPSTTEAFF	TGTGCCAGCAGCCAACTGCCCAGCACCACTGAAGCTTTCTTT
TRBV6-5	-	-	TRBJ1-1	CASSYSKRGTEAFF	TGTGCCAGCAGTTACTCGAAGAGGGGGACTGAAGCTTTCTTT
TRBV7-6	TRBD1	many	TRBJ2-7	CASSPEMGQGNDEQYF	TGTGCCAGCAGCCCGGAGATGGGACAGGGGAACGACGAGCAGTACTTC
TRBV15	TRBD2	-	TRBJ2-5	CATSLAGGKVETQYF	TGTGCCACCAGCCTAGCGGGAGGTAAGGTGGAGACCCAGTACTTC